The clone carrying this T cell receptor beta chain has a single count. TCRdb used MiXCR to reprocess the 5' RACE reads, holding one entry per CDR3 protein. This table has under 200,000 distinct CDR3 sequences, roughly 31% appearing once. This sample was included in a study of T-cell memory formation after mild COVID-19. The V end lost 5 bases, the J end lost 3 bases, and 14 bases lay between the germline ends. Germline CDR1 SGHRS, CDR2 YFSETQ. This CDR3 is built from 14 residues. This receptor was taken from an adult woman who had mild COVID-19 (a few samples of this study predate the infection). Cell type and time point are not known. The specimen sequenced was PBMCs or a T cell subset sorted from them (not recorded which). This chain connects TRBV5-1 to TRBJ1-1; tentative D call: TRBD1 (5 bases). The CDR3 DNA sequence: TGCGCCAGCAGTTTAGCGGACACGGACACTGAAGCTTTCTTT. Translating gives CASSLADTDTEAFF.